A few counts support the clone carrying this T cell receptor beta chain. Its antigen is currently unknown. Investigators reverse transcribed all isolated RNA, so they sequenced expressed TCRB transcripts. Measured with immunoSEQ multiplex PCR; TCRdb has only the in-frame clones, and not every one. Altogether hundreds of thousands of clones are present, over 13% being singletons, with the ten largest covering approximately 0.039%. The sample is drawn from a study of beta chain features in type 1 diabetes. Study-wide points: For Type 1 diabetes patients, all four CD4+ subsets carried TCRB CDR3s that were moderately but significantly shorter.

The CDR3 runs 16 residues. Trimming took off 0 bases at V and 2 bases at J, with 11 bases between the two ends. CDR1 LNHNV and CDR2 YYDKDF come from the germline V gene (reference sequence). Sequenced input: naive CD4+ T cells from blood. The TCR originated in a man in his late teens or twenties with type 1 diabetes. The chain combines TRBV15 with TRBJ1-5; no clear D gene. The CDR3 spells CATSRDHRQGNQPQHF. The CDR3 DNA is TGTGCCACCAGCAGAGATCACCGTCAGGGCAATCAGCCCCAGCATTTT.